The 18 T cell receptor beta chains in this list originate from one sample, sequenced in a study of T-cell reconstitution after alpha-beta-depleted transplantation in children. Researchers prepared the TCRbeta library using unique molecular identifiers, the study reports. Each CDR3 protein gets one entry after TCRdb re-called the PCR reads with MiXCR. Counted here are 200,000 to 250,000 distinct CDR3 sequences, under 8.5% occurring once; the ten biggest clones make up less than 7%. The specimen comprised PBMCs, sampled before TCRalphabeta/CD19-depleted stem cell transplant. These receptors all come from a boy aged 2-15 years with acute lymphoblastic leukemia, due to receive a stem cell transplant.

This clonotype occurred many times. The chain combines TRBV7-6 with TRBJ2-1; no clear D. Germline V gene sequence: CDR1 SGHVS, CDR2 FNYEAQ. V was pared by 3 bases and J by 7 bases, with 13 bases between. This CDR3 comprises 14 residues. In nucleotides, the CDR3 is TGTGCCAGCAGCTTTGTCCAGACTGGAAATGAGCAGTTCTTC. It yields the protein CASSFVQTGNEQFF.

This clonotype was counted a few times. The V gene is TRBV5-5, the J gene TRBJ1-1, with unresolved D. The V end was cut by 4 bases, the J end by 1 base, with 20 bases between. Looked up from germline, CDR1 is SGHKS and CDR2 is YYEKEE (reference sequence). This CDR3 region has 17 residues. The CDR3: CASSPGGFGWANTEAFF. The CDR3 region has the DNA TGTGCCAGCAGCCCCGGTGGCTTCGGGTGGGCGAACACTGAAGCTTTCTTT.

J is TRBJ2-7 and V is TRBV11-2; D not resolved. V lost 5 bases to trimming and J lost 4 bases, with 15 bases between them. CDR1 and CDR2 from the germline V gene are SGHAT and FQNNGV. The CDR3 has 14 residues. The DNA for the CDR3 is TGTGCCAGCAGCCCATCTAGAAGTCTGTACGAGCAGTACTTC. Its protein product is CASSPSRSLYEQYF.

This clonotype was seen at least ten times. The chain combines TRBV5-1 with TRBJ1-2, with D tentatively TRBD1 (5 bases). CDR1 is SGHRS and CDR2 is YFSETQ in the germline V gene. CDR3 length: 15 residues. V lost 2 bases, J lost 4 bases, and 15 bases lay in between. The CDR3 region has the DNA TGCGCCAGCAGCTTTAGCAATGGGGCCGTCTATGGCTACACCTTC. Amino acid sequence: CASSFSNGAVYGYTF.

At least ten counts were recorded for this clonotype. This chain uses TRBV20-1 with TRBJ2-7; 12 positions match TRBD2. Losses at the gene ends were 7 bases for V and 4 bases for J; bases not matched to a gene: 8. The CDR3 covers 14 residues. Germline-derived CDR1 and CDR2 are DFQATT and SNEGSKA (reference sequence). The CDR3 here is CSVRTSGTTYEQYF. The CDR3 nucleotides are TGCAGTGTAAGGACTAGCGGGACAACTTACGAGCAGTACTTC.

The table lists this clonotype with many counts. CDR3 in DNA: TGCAGTGCTAGAGTCCCCCCGTGGGGGATCCAAGAGACCCAGTACTTC. The encoded protein is CSARVPPWGIQETQYF. The chain is built from TRBV20-1 and TRBJ2-5; D is possibly TRBD1 or TRBD2 (5 bases each). CDR3 length: 16 residues. Germline assignment: CDR1 DFQATT and CDR2 SNEGSKA (reference sequence). V gave up 1 base and J gave up 1 base, with 16 bases separating them.

This clonotype was observed at least ten times. The genes are TRBV5-1 and TRBJ2-3, with D perhaps matching TRBD2 (7 bases). Germline V lookup: CDR1 SGHRS, CDR2 YFSETQ. The CDR3 length is 15 residues. Deletions cut 4 bases from V and 2 bases from J, with 14 bases between. CDR3 region: CASSPRGAITDTQYF. The CDR3 bases are TGCGCCAGCAGCCCCCGGGGGGCAATCACAGATACGCAGTATTTT.

This clonotype was seen ten or more times. The chain recombines TRBV7-9 with TRBJ1-5; TRBD1 is a possible D gene (5 bases). Between the trimmed V and J ends, which lost 4 bases and 3 bases, there was a span of 7 bases. CDR3 size: 13 residues. CDR1 SEHNR and CDR2 FQNEAQ come from the germline V gene (reference sequence). The CDR3 DNA reads as TGTGCCAGCAGCTCGGGGCTCAATCAGCCCCAGCATTTT. Its protein product is CASSSGLNQPQHF.

The chain employs TRBV29-1 and TRBJ1-2, with 9 bases fitting TRBD1. Trimming at V came to 8 bases and at J to 6 bases, leaving 7 bases not matched to a gene. Germline CDR1 reads SQVTM; CDR2 reads ANQGSEA. CDR3 length: 12 residues. CDR3 protein: CSSWDREDGYTF. The CDR3 DNA reads as TGCAGCTCCTGGGACAGGGAGGATGGCTACACCTTC.

This clonotype has just a few counts. The chain is built from TRBV27 and TRBJ2-7; unclear D gene. V was pared by 4 bases and J by 2 bases, with 9 bases between. The CDR3 is 13 amino acids. Germline V gives CDR1 MNHEY, CDR2 SMNVEV (reference sequence). CDR3 amino acids: CASSSPQTYEQYF. For the CDR3, the DNA is TGTGCCAGCAGTTCCCCCCAAACCTACGAGCAGTACTTC.

The sample holds a few counts of this clonotype. The V gene is TRBV20-1, the J gene TRBJ2-6; perhaps TRBD1 as D (5 bases). This CDR3 region has 13 residues. The V gene's germline CDR1 is DFQATT and CDR2 SNEGSKA (reference sequence). Trimming pared 7 bases from V and 0 bases from J, leaving 7 bases between. CDR3 bases: TGCAGTGGTAGGGGCTCTGGGGCCAACGTCCTGACTTTC. As protein: CSGRGSGANVLTF.

This clonotype was counted ten times or more. CDR3 nucleotides: TGCAGCGTTGACGGAGTTTCCTACAATGAGCAGTTCTTC. Translating gives CSVDGVSYNEQFF. The rearrangement joins TRBV29-1 to TRBJ2-1, with D uncertain. Germline-derived CDR1 and CDR2 are SQVTM and ANQGSEA. This CDR3 is built from 13 residues. The V end was cut by 3 bases, the J end by 1 base, with 7 bases between.

There are many counts of this clonotype. The chain has TRBV25-1 and TRBJ1-5; no clear D gene. With 3 bases removed from V and 6 bases from J, the gap between germline ends came to 9 bases. There are 13 residues in the CDR3. CDR1 and CDR2 (germline): MGHDK, SYGVNS. The chain's CDR3 is CASSDRAGQPQHF. The CDR3 DNA sequence: TGTGCCAGCAGTGACCGGGCCGGTCAGCCCCAGCATTTT.

The CDR3 DNA reads as TGTGCCAGCAGCTTCATGACAGGGCAGTTCACTGAAGCTTTCTTT. Amino acids: CASSFMTGQFTEAFF. The chain is built from TRBV7-2 and TRBJ1-1; the match to TRBD1 covers 7 bases. The V gene's germline CDR1 is SGHTA and CDR2 FQGNSA. CDR3 length equals 15 residues. V dropped 3 bases and J dropped 4; count of bases not matched to a gene: 8. Full variable domain (outside the CDR3, taken from reference TRBV7-2 and TRBJ1-1): GAGVSQSPSNKVTEKGKDVELRCDPISGHTALYWYRQSLGQGLEFLIYFQGNSAPDKSGLPSDRFSAERTGGSVSTLTIQRTQQEDSAVYLCASSFMTGQFTEAFFGQGTRLTVV.

In its sample, this clonotype was seen many times. The genes are TRBV6-2 or TRBV6-3 and TRBJ2-1; 11 nucleotides line up with TRBD2. The V segment lost 3 bases and the J segment 6 bases; nucleotides outside the gene matches: 1. CDR3 size: 14 residues. Germline V CDR1 and CDR2: MNHEY, SVGEGT. The CDR3 sequence is CASSYSGGANEQFF. The CDR3 coding sequence is TGTGCCAGCAGTTATAGCGGGGGGGCCAATGAGCAGTTCTTC.

In this sample, this clonotype turned up many times. This chain links TRBV20-1 with TRBJ1-1; 8 bases are shared with TRBD1. Germline assignment: CDR1 DFQATT and CDR2 SNEGSKA (reference sequence). CDR3 length: 15 residues. V lost 4 bases, J lost 3 bases, and 10 bases stayed unmatched. The CDR3 DNA is TGCAGTGCTAATCCTTTCGGACAGGGTGACACTGAAGCTTTCTTT. Its protein is CSANPFGQGDTEAFF.

This clonotype was seen many times. The V gene is TRBV5-4, the J gene TRBJ2-1; D may be TRBD2 (5 bases). CDR3 length equals 13 residues. The V end was cut by 1 base, the J end by 6 bases, with 8 bases between. Germline V gene sequence: CDR1 SGHNT, CDR2 YYREEE (reference sequence). The CDR3 DNA reads as TGTGCCAGCAGCTTGTCGGACTCCAATGAGCAGTTCTTC. This encodes CASSLSDSNEQFF.

About this clonotype: Just one base apart from a much larger clone, this may be a read error. Because it lacks the conserved phenylalanine or tryptophan at the end, this CDR3 is likely a read error. This chain uses TRBV3-1 with TRBJ1-1, with D possibly TRBD1 on 6 matching bases. V lost 1 base, J lost 4 bases, and 13 bases lay in between. In germline, CDR1 is LGHDT, CDR2 YNNKEL (reference sequence). This CDR3 has 15 amino acids. The CDR3 sequence: CASSQGGGRGTEAFY. The CDR3 DNA follows: TGTGCCAGCAGCCAAGGAGGGGGGCGAGGCACTGAAGCTTTCTAT.